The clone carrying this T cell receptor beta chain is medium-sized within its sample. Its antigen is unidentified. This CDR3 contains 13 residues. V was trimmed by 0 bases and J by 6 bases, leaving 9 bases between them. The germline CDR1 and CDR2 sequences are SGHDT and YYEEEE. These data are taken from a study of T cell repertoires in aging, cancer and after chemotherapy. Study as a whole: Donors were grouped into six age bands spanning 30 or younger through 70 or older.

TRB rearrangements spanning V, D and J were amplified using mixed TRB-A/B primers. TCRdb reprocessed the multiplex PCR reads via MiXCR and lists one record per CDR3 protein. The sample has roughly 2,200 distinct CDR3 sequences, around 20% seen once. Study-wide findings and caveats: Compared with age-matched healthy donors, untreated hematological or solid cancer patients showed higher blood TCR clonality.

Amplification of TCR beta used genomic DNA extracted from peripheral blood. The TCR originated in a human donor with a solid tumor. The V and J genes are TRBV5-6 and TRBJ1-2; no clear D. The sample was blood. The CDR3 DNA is TGTGCCAGCAGCTTGGGCCAAGGGCATGGCTACACCTTC. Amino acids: CASSLGQGHGYTF. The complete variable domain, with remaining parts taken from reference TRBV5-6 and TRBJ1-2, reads DAGVTQSPTHLIKTRGQQVTLRCSPKSGHDTVSWYQQALGQGPQFIFQYYEEEERQRGNFPDRFSGHQFPNYSSELNVNALLLGDSALYLCASSLGQGHGYTFGSGTRLTVV.